A single sample gave rise to the 18 T cell receptor beta chains below, sequenced in a study of blood T cell repertoires in COVID-19. Profiled with immunoSEQ multiplex PCR; TCRdb holds only in-frame clones, not every one. Here the sample spans some 240,000 clones, under 90% being singletons. The sequenced sample was PBMCs or T cells enriched from blood (not recorded which). The origin of the receptors is a man aged 30 to 39 with acute COVID-19.

This clone has a handful of counts. The J gene is TRBJ1-4, the V gene TRBV6-5; D uncertain. Per germline, CDR1 MNHEY and CDR2 SVGAGI. This CDR3 region has 13 residues. V lost 3 bases and J lost 6, with 8 bases in between. Here the CDR3 reads CASSYYSDEKLFF. As DNA, the CDR3 is TGTGCCAGCAGTTATTACTCGGATGAAAAACTGTTTTTT.

This chain links TRBV2 with TRBJ1-4; maybe TRBD1 (6 bases). This CDR3 is built from 15 residues. Trimming cost V 7 bases and J 7 bases, with 19 bases left between them. Germline CDR1 reads SNHLY; CDR2 reads FYNNEI. The CDR3 region has the DNA TGTGCCAGCAATGTGTGGGACACAGGTAGTGAAAAACTGTTTTTT. Translating it yields CASNVWDTGSEKLFF.

This chain connects TRBV10-3 to TRBJ1-1; perhaps TRBD1 as D (5 bases). CDR3 length: 14 amino acids. Germline V gene data show CDR1 as ENHRY and CDR2 as SYGVKD. The ends were cut back, 3 bases at V and 1 base at J, with 9 bases in the middle. CDR3 bases: TGTGCCATCAGTGATAGGGGCACGAACACTGAAGCTTTCTTT. Protein: CAISDRGTNTEAFF.

The genes are TRBV7-8 and TRBJ2-1; 9 nucleotides agree with TRBD2. Germline V lookup: CDR1 SGHVS, CDR2 FQNEAQ. With 4 bases clipped from V and 9 bases from J, the junction kept 4 bases outside the gene matches. CDR3 length equals 13 residues. The CDR3 here is CASSSNSGGEQFF. The CDR3 DNA reads TGTGCCAGCAGCTCTAATAGCGGGGGTGAGCAGTTCTTC.

The V gene is TRBV9, the J gene TRBJ2-1; no clear D. This CDR3 has 17 residues. Germline V gives CDR1 SGDLS, CDR2 YYNGEE. Trimming removed 0 bases at V and 8 bases at J, with 21 bases between. The CDR3 sequence: CASSVGFGFNSRDEQFF. The CDR3 DNA follows: TGTGCCAGCAGCGTAGGTTTCGGGTTTAACTCTCGTGATGAGCAGTTCTTC. Using reference TRBV9 and TRBJ2-1 for the parts outside the CDR3, the full variable domain is DSGVTQTPKHLITATGQRVTLRCSPRSGDLSVYWYQQSLDQGLQFLIQYYNGEERAKGNILERFSAQQFPDLHSELNLSSLELGDSALYFCASSVGFGFNSRDEQFFGPGTRLTVL.

The rearrangement joins TRBV9 to TRBJ1-1; D is perhaps TRBD1 (5 bases). The CDR3 length is 16 residues. Trimming removed 3 bases from V and 3 bases from J, with 18 bases in between. CDR1 is SGDLS, CDR2 YYNGEE, per germline. The CDR3 bases are TGTGCCAGCAGCGGTCCGTTGGGTAAAGGGGACACTGAAGCTTTCTTT. Residues: CASSGPLGKGDTEAFF.

V gene TRBV18 combines with J gene TRBJ1-5, with TRBD1 as a possible D gene (5 bases). Deletions cut 3 bases from V and 0 bases from J, with 15 bases between. The V gene's germline CDR1 is KGHSH and CDR2 LQKENI. This CDR3 comprises 17 residues. CDR3 residues: CASSPKTSGGSNQPQHF. The CDR3 DNA follows: TGTGCCAGCTCACCCAAGACTTCGGGGGGTAGCAATCAGCCCCAGCATTTT. The complete variable domain, with remaining parts taken from reference TRBV18 and TRBJ1-5, reads NAGVMQNPRHLVRRRGQEARLRCSPMKGHSHVYWYRQLPEEGLKFMVYLQKENIIDESGMPKERFSAEFPKEGPSILRIQQVVRGDSAAYFCASSPKTSGGSNQPQHFGDGTRLSIL.

Turning to this clone: The same CDR3 also results from other DNA sequences found in this sample. This CDR3 reads CASSLVQGGSPLHF. The CDR3 DNA sequence: TGTGCCAGCAGTCTCGTACAGGGTGGATCACCCCTCCACTTT. This chain joins TRBV7-9 and TRBJ1-6; the D gene is possibly TRBD1 (6 bases). Germline V CDR1 and CDR2: SEHNR, FQNEAQ (reference sequence). Trimming stripped 6 bases from V and 10 bases from J, with 16 bases between. The CDR3 spans 14 residues.

This clone appeared once. The chain is built from TRBV24-1 and TRBJ2-3; maybe TRBD1 (6 bases). The V end was cut by 0 bases, the J end by 0 bases, with 6 bases between. This CDR3 comprises 15 residues. CDR1 is KGHDR and CDR2 is SFDVKD in the germline V gene. DNA of the CDR3: TGTGCCACCAGTGATTTGGGACAGAGCACAGATACGCAGTATTTT. Encoded protein: CATSDLGQSTDTQYF.

J is TRBJ1-6 and V is TRBV6-1; tentative D call: TRBD1 (5 bases). Per germline, CDR1 MNHNS and CDR2 SASEGT. The CDR3 sequence is 15 residues long. V was clipped by 3 bases and J by 0 bases, with 6 bases between them. CDR3 nucleotide sequence: TGTGCCAGCAGTGACAGGGACTCCTATAATTCACCCCTCCACTTT. Translation: CASSDRDSYNSPLHF.

V usage is TRBV3-1 (or the pseudogene TRBV3-2) and J usage is TRBJ2-1; D is perhaps TRBD1 (6 bases). CDR1 and CDR2 from the germline V gene are LGHDT and YNNKEL (reference sequence). V gave up 1 base and J gave up 6 bases, with 16 bases separating them. The CDR3 is made up of 16 amino acids. This CDR3 is CASSQADRRVVNEQFF. As DNA, the CDR3 is TGTGCCAGCAGCCAAGCAGACAGGCGAGTGGTCAATGAGCAGTTCTTC.

The gene calls are TRBV11-2 and TRBJ2-1; possible D gene TRBD1, 6 bases. Deletions cut 5 bases from V and 4 bases from J, with 18 bases between. The CDR3 totals 16 residues. Germline CDR1 SGHAT, CDR2 FQNNGV. CDR3 nucleotides: TGTGCCAGCAGCCCTTTAACAGGGCAGGCATACAATGAGCAGTTCTTC. Translated, it gives CASSPLTGQAYNEQFF. Full variable domain (remainder filled in from reference TRBV11-2 and TRBJ2-1): EAGVAQSPRYKIIEKRQSVAFWCNPISGHATLYWYQQILGQGPKLLIQFQNNGVVDDSQLPKDRFSAERLKGVDSTLKIQPAKLEDSAVYLCASSPLTGQAYNEQFFGPGTRLTVL.

CDR3 coding DNA: TGTGCCAGCAGTCCTCTCGGGAGGGCCAACGAGCAGTACGTC. Translating it yields CASSPLGRANEQYV. The chain couples TRBV27 to TRBJ2-7; 8 nucleotides line up with TRBD2. The CDR3 is made up of 14 amino acids. V lost 5 bases and J lost 5; bases outside the gene matches: 8. Germline V gene data show CDR1 as MNHEY and CDR2 as SMNVEV (reference sequence).

This chain uses TRBV18 with TRBJ2-1; D gene unclear. CDR1 KGHSH and CDR2 LQKENI come from the germline V gene. The V end was cut by 1 base, the J end by 6 bases, with 10 bases between. The CDR3 is 14 amino acids. The CDR3 region has the DNA TGTGCCAGCTCACCACAATTCCAGATCAATGAGCAGTTCTTC. Translating gives CASSPQFQINEQFF.

The rearrangement links TRBV30 to TRBJ1-1; no firm D call. From germline, CDR1 is GTSNPN and CDR2 SVGIG (reference sequence). This CDR3 region has 14 residues. Trimming cost V 5 bases and J 2 bases, with 15 bases left between them. In DNA, the CDR3 is TGTGCCTGGGGTTCGATTTGGACTAACACTGAAGCTTTCTTT. Encoded protein: CAWGSIWTNTEAFF.

This clone has only one observation. The chain is built from TRBV5-4 and TRBJ2-1; D possibly corresponds to TRBD2 (6 bases). Germline V CDR1 and CDR2: SGHNT, YYREEE (reference sequence). V was clipped by 1 base and J by 10 bases, with 6 bases between them. This CDR3 is built from 11 residues. The CDR3 loop is CASSLSGEQFF. Here the CDR3 DNA reads TGTGCCAGCAGCTTGAGCGGGGAGCAGTTCTTC. Combining the CDR3 with reference TRBV5-4 and TRBJ2-1 gives the whole variable domain ETGVTQSPTHLIKTRGQQVTLRCSSQSGHNTVSWYQQALGQGPQFIFQYYREEENGRGNFPPRFSGLQFPNYSSELNVNALELDDSALYLCASSLSGEQFFGPGTRLTVL.

J is TRBJ1-4 and V is TRBV6-5; no clear D. CDR1 is MNHEY, CDR2 SVGAGI, per germline. The CDR3 extends over 15 amino acids. The V end lost 4 bases, the J end lost 0 bases, and 9 bases lay between the germline ends. Here the CDR3 reads CASSLEGPTNEKLFF. The CDR3 DNA follows: TGTGCCAGCAGTTTGGAGGGCCCAACTAATGAAAAACTGTTTTTT.

The V gene is TRBV27, the J gene TRBJ1-5; a possible D gene is TRBD1 (5 bases). Germline V CDR1 and CDR2: MNHEY, SMNVEV (reference sequence). Trimming stripped 2 bases from V and 5 bases from J, with 7 bases between. The CDR3 loop spans 13 amino acids. This chain's CDR3 is CASSLIGDQPQHF. The CDR3, as DNA: TGTGCCAGCAGTTTAATAGGGGATCAGCCCCAGCATTTT.